The rows below give T cell receptor beta chains drawn from one sample of a study of blood T cell repertoires in COVID-19. Generated by immunoSEQ multiplex PCR, the TCRdb table keeps only in-frame clones and is missing some. The sample has approximately 330,000 clones; about 90% are singletons. Sequencing was done on a sample of PBMCs or T cells enriched from blood (not recorded which). These TCRs come from a woman aged 25-40 years who had recovered from COVID-19. Both conserved end residues are part of each CDR3. D genes are given only for firm matches. Expanded clones are given a class, and other clones once, few, many or no size at all.

CDR3 | DNA | V | size | J | D
CASTESTGNNSPLHF | TGTGCCAGTACCGAATCGACAGGGAATAATTCACCCCTCCACTTT | TRBV19 | - | TRBJ1-6 | TRBD1
CASSHRGEGGDTQYF | TGTGCCAGCAGTCACCGGGGGGAAGGCGGAGATACGCAGTATTTT | TRBV27 | - | TRBJ2-3 | TRBD2
CASSFNTGANVLTF | TGCGCCAGCAGCTTTAATACTGGGGCCAACGTCCTGACTTTC | TRBV5-1 | - | TRBJ2-6 | -
CASRDRTGTAFF | TGTGCCAGCAGAGACCGGACAGGGACGGCTTTCTTT | TRBV6-5 | - | TRBJ1-1 | TRBD1
CASSSAGTGKETQYF | TGTGCCAGCAGTTCTGCCGGGACAGGGAAAGAGACCCAGTACTTC | TRBV28 | - | TRBJ2-5 | TRBD1
CASRPPTGGWGDTQYF | TGTGCCAGCAGACCGCCGACAGGGGGATGGGGAGATACGCAGTATTTT | TRBV27 | - | TRBJ2-3 | TRBD1
CASSPRRSNEKLFF | TGTGCCAGCTCACCGCGGAGATCTAATGAAAAACTGTTTTTT | TRBV18 | - | TRBJ1-4 | -
CASSLNRGRGETQYF | TGTGCCAGCAGTTTAAACAGGGGACGCGGGGAGACCCAGTACTTC | TRBV28 | - | TRBJ2-5 | TRBD1
CASSSGQLNEKLFF | TGTGCCAGCAGTTCGGGACAGTTGAATGAAAAACTGTTTTTT | TRBV28 | once | TRBJ1-4 | TRBD1
CASSAPGLAGGPTGANVLTF | TGTGCCAGCAGTGCACCGGGACTAGCGGGAGGGCCAACTGGGGCCAACGTCCTGACTTTC | TRBV27 | - | TRBJ2-6 | TRBD2
CSVPQGAPEAFF | TGCAGCGTTCCGCAGGGGGCCCCTGAAGCTTTCTTT | TRBV29-1 | - | TRBJ1-1 | TRBD1
CASIGQGAIGETQYF | TGTGCCAGCATCGGACAGGGGGCGATTGGGGAGACCCAGTACTTC | TRBV2 | - | TRBJ2-5 | TRBD1
CASSVDQVRYGYTF | TGCGCCAGCAGCGTGGACCAGGTTCGGTATGGCTACACCTTC | TRBV5-1 | - | TRBJ1-2 | -
CASSQGWASGRLETQYF | TGTGCCAGCAGCCAAGGGTGGGCTAGCGGGAGATTGGAGACCCAGTACTTC | TRBV4-2 | - | TRBJ2-5 | TRBD2
CATDRAGIFSGANVLTF | TGTGCCACGGATCGGGCGGGAATCTTCTCTGGGGCCAACGTCCTGACTTTC | TRBV28 | - | TRBJ2-6 | -
CAWSVSGREQYF | TGTGCCTGGAGTGTAAGTGGGCGCGAGCAGTACTTC | TRBV30 | - | TRBJ2-7 | -
CAGGYDTEAFF | TGTGCCGGGGGGTACGACACTGAAGCTTTCTTT | TRBV10-3 | - | TRBJ1-1 | -
CASSFAGGGRLEKLFF | TGTGCCAGCAGTTTTGCTGGTGGGGGCAGGTTGGAAAAACTGTTTTTT | TRBV27 | - | TRBJ1-4 | -
CASSPSGEGAGDGYTF | TGTGCCAGCAGCCCCTCGGGAGAGGGGGCAGGGGATGGCTACACCTTC | TRBV28 | few | TRBJ1-2 | TRBD1
CASSVGRRGDGELFF | TGTGCCAGCAGCGTAGGTCGGAGGGGAGACGGGGAGCTGTTTTTT | TRBV9 | - | TRBJ2-2 | -
CASSQDHSSSYNEQFF | TGTGCCAGCAGCCAAGATCACAGCAGCTCCTACAATGAGCAGTTCTTC | TRBV3-1/TRBV3-2 | once | TRBJ2-1 | -
CATSNWDTHGYGYTF | TGTGCCACCAGCAATTGGGACACCCATGGGTATGGCTACACCTTC | TRBV15 | - | TRBJ1-2 | -
CASSADRDNYGYTF | TGCGCCAGCAGCGCGGACAGGGACAACTATGGCTACACCTTC | TRBV5-1 | few | TRBJ1-2 | TRBD1
CASGGLAYGYTF | TGTGCTAGTGGGGGGCTGGCCTATGGCTACACCTTC | TRBV12-5 | - | TRBJ1-2 | -
CASSFPQGANYGYTF | TGTGCCAGCAGCTTCCCCCAGGGTGCTAACTATGGCTACACCTTC | TRBV7-2 | - | TRBJ1-2 | -
CASRRRAGAFGLQHF | TGTGCCAGCAGGCGACGGGCGGGGGCCTTCGGCCTCCAGCATTTT | TRBV28 | - | TRBJ1-5 | -
CASSLAGFYGYTF | TGTGCCAGCAGTTTGGCAGGATTCTATGGCTACACCTTC | TRBV28 | - | TRBJ1-2 | -
CASSPQGRNTEAFF | TGTGCCAGCTCACCACAAGGGAGGAACACTGAAGCTTTCTTT | TRBV18 | - | TRBJ1-1 | -
CASSSWTSNEQFF | TGTGCCAGCAGCTCCTGGACATCCAATGAGCAGTTCTTC | TRBV5-5 | - | TRBJ2-1 | -
CASSQSGGYEQYF | TGTGCCAGCAGTCAAAGCGGGGGATACGAGCAGTACTTC | TRBV3-1/TRBV3-2 | - | TRBJ2-7 | TRBD2
CANSRDRDEKLFF | TGTGCCAACTCCCGGGACAGGGATGAAAAACTGTTTTTT | TRBV7-8 | once | TRBJ1-4 | TRBD1
CASSLQGADRETQYF | TGTGCCAGTAGCCTACAGGGGGCGGATCGAGAGACCCAGTACTTC | TRBV19 | - | TRBJ2-5 | TRBD1
CASRGQRDGYTF | TGTGCCAGCCGTGGACAGAGAGATGGCTACACCTTC | TRBV9 | - | TRBJ1-2 | -
CAIAKIRDINYEQYF | TGTGCCATCGCTAAAATCCGGGACATCAACTACGAGCAGTACTTC | TRBV6-5 | - | TRBJ2-7 | -
CASSPGQGQETQYF | TGTGCCAGCAGCCCGGGACAGGGTCAAGAGACCCAGTACTTC | TRBV11-3 | - | TRBJ2-5 | TRBD1
CATSDSTSGGINNEQFF | TGTGCCACCAGTGACTCGACTAGCGGGGGTATAAACAATGAGCAGTTCTTC | TRBV24-1 | - | TRBJ2-1 | TRBD2
CASSPRTAYEQYF | TGTGCCAGCAGTCCACGGACAGCCTACGAGCAGTACTTC | TRBV27 | - | TRBJ2-7 | -
CSVETQGALEQYF | TGCAGCGTTGAAACACAGGGGGCTCTCGAGCAGTACTTC | TRBV29-1 | - | TRBJ2-7 | TRBD1
CASSQEVLAGGGEQYF | TGCGCCAGCAGCCAAGAAGTACTAGCGGGAGGTGGCGAGCAGTACTTC | TRBV4-3 | - | TRBJ2-7 | TRBD2
CASSLVLAGGDYEQYF | TGTGCCAGCAGCTTAGTCTTAGCGGGGGGAGACTACGAGCAGTACTTC | TRBV7-2 | - | TRBJ2-7 | TRBD2
CASSLVDSIYGYTF | TGTGCCAGCAGCTTAGTCGACAGCATCTATGGCTACACCTTC | TRBV7-9 | - | TRBJ1-2 | -
CASSLFGDTKETQYF | TGTGCCAGCAGCTTATTCGGGGACACCAAAGAGACCCAGTACTTC | TRBV7-9 | - | TRBJ2-5 | -
CASNPDRTLTYEQYF | TGTGCCAGCAACCCCGACAGGACACTAACCTACGAGCAGTACTTC | TRBV27 | - | TRBJ2-7 | -
CASTAWGDRGRIGELFF | TGTGCCAGCACCGCCTGGGGTGATAGGGGGCGCATCGGGGAGCTGTTTTTT | TRBV28 | - | TRBJ2-2 | TRBD1
CASRWTGGYGYTF | TGTGCCAGCAGGTGGACAGGGGGTTATGGCTACACCTTC | TRBV7-2 | - | TRBJ1-2 | TRBD1
CASSTMTGGSYNSPLHF | TGTGCCAGTAGTACGATGACAGGGGGCTCCTATAATTCACCCCTCCACTTT | TRBV19 | - | TRBJ1-6 | TRBD1
CASSLWARGSRTQYF | TGTGCCAGCAGTTTGTGGGCCAGGGGTTCCCGTACGCAGTATTTT | TRBV28 | once | TRBJ2-3 | -
CASRKAGTGIQVYNSPLHF | TGTGCCAGCAGGAAAGCCGGGACAGGGATTCAAGTATATAATTCACCCCTCCACTTT | TRBV2 | - | TRBJ1-6 | TRBD1
CATSRDSSGGSYEQYF | TGTGCCACCAGCAGAGATTCCAGCGGGGGCTCCTACGAGCAGTACTTC | TRBV15 | - | TRBJ2-7 | TRBD2
CASSEQASYYGYTF | TGTGCCAGCAGTGAACAGGCTTCGTACTATGGCTACACCTTC | TRBV2 | - | TRBJ1-2 | -
CASSLDYTTDTQYF | TGCGCCAGCAGTCTGGACTACACCACAGATACGCAGTATTTT | TRBV5-1 | - | TRBJ2-3 | -
CASSGHGGGDYNEQFF | TGTGCCAGCAGCGGACACGGGGGAGGGGATTACAATGAGCAGTTCTTC | TRBV7-9 | once | TRBJ2-1 | TRBD2
CASSRGIGDTGELFF | TGTGCCAGCAGCCGCGGTATAGGGGACACCGGGGAGCTGTTTTTT | TRBV7-6 | - | TRBJ2-2 | -
CASSPIRTFHYGYTF | TGCGCCAGCAGCCCCATCAGGACATTCCACTATGGCTACACCTTC | TRBV4-1 | - | TRBJ1-2 | -
CASSEVVRGYSGEQFF | TGTGCCAGCAGTGAAGTAGTGCGGGGCTACTCCGGAGAGCAGTTCTTC | TRBV2 | - | TRBJ2-1 | -
CASSQNTGDGYTF | TGTGCCAGCAGCCAAAATACAGGGGATGGCTACACCTTC | TRBV3-1/TRBV3-2 | - | TRBJ1-2 | TRBD1
CASSLGDREVTEAFF | TGCGCCAGCAGCTTGGGGGACAGGGAAGTCACTGAAGCTTTCTTT | TRBV5-1 | - | TRBJ1-1 | TRBD1
CASSLGQQQFYYEQYF | TGCGCCAGCAGCTTGGGTCAACAACAGTTCTACTACGAGCAGTACTTC | TRBV5-1 | once | TRBJ2-7 | -
CATNPRGLAGGPRSYEQYF | TGTGCCACCAACCCCCGGGGACTAGCGGGAGGGCCGCGGTCCTACGAGCAGTACTTC | TRBV6-2/TRBV6-3 | few | TRBJ2-7 | TRBD2